These T cell receptor beta chains were read from a single sample in a study of cytomegalovirus exposure and HLA in healthy donors. The data were produced by immunoSEQ multiplex PCR, yet TCRdb's version contains in-frame clones alone and is incomplete. Among about 150,000 clones, roughly 9.8% were seen once, and the ten largest hold 1.8%. Sequencing was done on a sample of PBMCs. Receptors were obtained from a man aged 50-60 years in good health and CMV-seronegative. Both conserved end residues are part of each CDR3. D genes are given only for firm matches. Rows give clone size only sometimes, using once, few, many, or a class for an expanded clone.

cdr3_nt	cdr3_aa	clone_size	d_call	v_call	j_call
TGCGCCAGCAGCATGAGCGAAGTCTCTTTCAACACTGAAGCTTTCTTT	CASSMSEVSFNTEAFF	-	-	TRBV5-1	TRBJ1-1
TGTGCCAGCAGTCTCCTCCGGGTACCCTACGAGCAGTACTTC	CASSLLRVPYEQYF	-	-	TRBV28	TRBJ2-7
TGTGCCAGCAGCCCGAGGACAGGAGGGAGCTTCCAAGAGACCCAGTACTTC	CASSPRTGGSFQETQYF	few	-	TRBV7-6	TRBJ2-5
TGTGCCAGCAGCCAAGCTGACTGGAACGGTGAGCAGTTCTTC	CASSQADWNGEQFF	-	-	TRBV14	TRBJ2-1
TGTGCCAGCAGTTACCCCGGACAGGGGGAGGATGGCTACACCTTC	CASSYPGQGEDGYTF	-	TRBD1	TRBV6-6	TRBJ1-2
TGTGCCAGTAGTAGGGGACTGCTTAGCAATCAGCCCCAGCATTTT	CASSRGLLSNQPQHF	-	-	TRBV19	TRBJ1-5
TGTGCCAGCAGCTTACCCCCACAGGGAGTAGGTGGCTACACCTTC	CASSLPPQGVGGYTF	-	-	TRBV7-8	TRBJ1-2
TGCGCCAGCAGCCGGACAGGGACCAATGAAAAACTGTTTTTT	CASSRTGTNEKLFF	few	TRBD1	TRBV4-1	TRBJ1-4
TGTGCCAGCAGTTTAGGACAGCTCACTGAAGCTTTCTTT	CASSLGQLTEAFF	few	-	TRBV27	TRBJ1-1
TGCGCCAGCAGTGGACAGGGTTGGGGAGAGCAGTACTTC	CASSGQGWGEQYF	-	TRBD1	TRBV10-1	TRBJ2-7
TGCAGCGCCTCGACAGGGGTTGGCAATCAGCCCCAGCATTTT	CSASTGVGNQPQHF	few	TRBD1	TRBV29-1	TRBJ1-5
TGTGCCAGCAGCTTAGGCAGACAGGCTGGGCGGGAGACCCAGTACTTC	CASSLGRQAGRETQYF	few	-	TRBV7-3	TRBJ2-5
TGTGCCAGCAGTTTCCCGGGACTAGCGGAGACCCAGTACTTC	CASSFPGLAETQYF	many	TRBD2	TRBV28	TRBJ2-5
TGTGCCAGTAGGCCAAGAGGTAATGGGGCTATGGGCGATCAGCCCCAGCATTTT	CASRPRGNGAMGDQPQHF	few	-	TRBV19	TRBJ1-5
TGTGCCGGGCGAATAGTCACCGGGGAGCTGTTTTTT	CAGRIVTGELFF	-	-	TRBV6-1	TRBJ2-2
TGTGCCGGGCGGGGGAGTAACGGGTGGCAGTTCTTC	CAGRGSNGWQFF	few	TRBD2	TRBV28	TRBJ2-1